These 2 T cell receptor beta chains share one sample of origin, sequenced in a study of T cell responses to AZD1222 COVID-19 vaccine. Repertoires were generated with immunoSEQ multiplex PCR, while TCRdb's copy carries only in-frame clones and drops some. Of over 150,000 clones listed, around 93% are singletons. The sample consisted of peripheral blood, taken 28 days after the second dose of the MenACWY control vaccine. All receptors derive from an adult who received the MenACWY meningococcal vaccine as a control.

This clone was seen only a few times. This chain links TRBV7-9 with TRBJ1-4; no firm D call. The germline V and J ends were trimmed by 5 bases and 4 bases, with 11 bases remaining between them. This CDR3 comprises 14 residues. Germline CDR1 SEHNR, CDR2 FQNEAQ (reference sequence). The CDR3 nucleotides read TGTGCCAGCAGCAACCGGAACTTTAATGAAAAACTGTTTTTT. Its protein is CASSNRNFNEKLFF.

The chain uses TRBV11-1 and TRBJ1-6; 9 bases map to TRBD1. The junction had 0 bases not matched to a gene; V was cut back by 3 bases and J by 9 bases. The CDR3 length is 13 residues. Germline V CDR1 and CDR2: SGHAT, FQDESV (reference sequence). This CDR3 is CASSLDRGSPLHF. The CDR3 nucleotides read TGTGCCAGCAGCTTGGACAGGGGTTCACCCCTCCACTTT.